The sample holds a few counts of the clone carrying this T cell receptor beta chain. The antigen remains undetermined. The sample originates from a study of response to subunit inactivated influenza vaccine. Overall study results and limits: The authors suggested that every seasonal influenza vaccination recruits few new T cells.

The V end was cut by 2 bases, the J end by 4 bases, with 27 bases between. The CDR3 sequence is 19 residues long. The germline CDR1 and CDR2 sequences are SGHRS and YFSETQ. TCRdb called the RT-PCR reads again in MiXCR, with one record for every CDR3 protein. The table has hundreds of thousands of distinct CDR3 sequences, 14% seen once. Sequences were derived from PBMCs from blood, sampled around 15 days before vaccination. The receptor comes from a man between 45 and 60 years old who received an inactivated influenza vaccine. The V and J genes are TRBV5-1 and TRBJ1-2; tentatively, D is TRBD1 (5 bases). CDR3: CASSFAGTHVGEAIYGYTF. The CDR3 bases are TGCGCCAGCAGCTTCGCCGGGACCCATGTCGGGGAGGCCATCTATGGCTACACCTTC.